This entry is about one TCR beta chain. Its specificity is not known. This sample stems from a study of immune cell composition in non-small cell lung cancer. Genomic DNA came from frozen unsorted single-cell suspensions. The CDR3 has 14 residues. Germline V gives CDR1 LNHDA, CDR2 SQIVND (reference sequence). The V gene lost 2 bases and the J gene lost 5 bases, with 13 bases spanning the gap. The repertoire was sequenced with immunoSEQ multiplex PCR; TCRdb's copy has only in-frame clones and lacks some. Of roughly 6,600 clones in the sample, 60% to 75% were seen once. Whole-study findings and limits: Lung adenocarcinomas had lower top 10 clone scores and clonality than squamous tumours. Approximately 79% of squamous and 25% to 35% of adenocarcinoma cases had tumour-associated clones >0.5%. Tumour-reactive clones were not shown to match dominant in vivo tumour clones.

The sample comprised lung tumor tissue. The TCR comes from a human donor with non-small cell lung cancer. V gene TRBV19 combines with J gene TRBJ2-7; the D gene is possibly TRBD1 (5 bases). CDR3 sequence: CASSIRQGIHEQYF. CDR3 DNA: TGTGCCAGTAGTATAAGGCAGGGTATCCACGAGCAGTACTTC.